These 32 T cell receptor beta chains share one sample of origin, sequenced in a study of technical replicates of blood from several donors. Assay: immunoSEQ multiplex PCR; the TCRdb copy retains only in-frame clones and omits some. The sample has approximately 77,000 clones; 85% to 95% are singletons. The material sequenced was T cells isolated from PBMCs. The receptors derive from a human donor in good health.

The chain recombines TRBV10-3 with TRBJ1-5; 9 bases align to TRBD1. The junction had 9 bases not matched to a gene; V was cut back by 8 bases and J by 7 bases. There are 14 residues in the CDR3. In germline, CDR1 is ENHRY, CDR2 SYGVKD. CDR3 residues: CAIGPGQGGQPQHF. DNA of the CDR3: TGTGCCATCGGTCCGGGACAGGGTGGACAGCCCCAGCATTTT.

The chain recombines TRBV4-3 with TRBJ2-1, with D possibly being TRBD2 (5 bases). V shed 5 bases and J shed 5 bases, with 13 bases lying between them. CDR3 size: 14 residues. Germline CDR1 is LGHNA and CDR2 is YSLEER. CDR3 residues: CASSIGSRNNEQFF. CDR3 coding DNA: TGCGCCAGCAGCATTGGGAGTAGGAACAATGAGCAGTTCTTC.

The V and J genes are TRBV6-5 and TRBJ2-3; D remains unclear. Trimming removed 5 bases at V and 2 bases at J, with 11 bases between. The germline gives CDR1 MNHEY, CDR2 SVGAGI. The CDR3 has 14 amino acids. CDR3 region: CASSRPGTTDTQYF. The CDR3 region has the DNA TGTGCCAGCAGTCGTCCAGGTACCACAGATACGCAGTATTTT.

The J gene is TRBJ1-1, the V gene TRBV11-2, with D tentatively TRBD1 (5 bases). V was pared by 1 base and J by 11 bases, with 11 bases between. CDR3 size: 12 residues. CDR1 and CDR2 (germline): SGHAT, FQNNGV. CDR3 amino acids: CASSLGGRQAFF. CDR3 in DNA: TGTGCCAGCAGCTTAGGGGGTAGACAGGCTTTCTTT.

This chain joins TRBV18 and TRBJ2-1, with D possibly TRBD2 on 5 matching bases. The CDR3 is 12 residues long. Germline lookup yields CDR1 KGHSH and CDR2 LQKENI. V lost 2 bases, J lost 9 bases, and 8 bases lay in between. The DNA of the CDR3 is TGTGCCAGCTCACCAGAAGAGGGTGAGCAGTTCTTC. This encodes CASSPEEGEQFF. Combining the CDR3 with reference TRBV18 and TRBJ2-1 gives the whole variable domain NAGVMQNPRHLVRRRGQEARLRCSPMKGHSHVYWYRQLPEEGLKFMVYLQKENIIDESGMPKERFSAEFPKEGPSILRIQQVVRGDSAAYFCASSPEEGEQFFGPGTRLTVL.

The chain joins TRBV12-5 to TRBJ2-2, with D unresolved. Germline lookup yields CDR1 LGHNT and CDR2 FRNRAP. This CDR3 is 13 amino acids long. V lost 5 bases and J lost 5, with 9 bases in between. The CDR3 loop reads CASGPDWTGELFF. The DNA for the CDR3 is TGTGCTAGTGGTCCCGACTGGACCGGGGAGCTGTTTTTT.

Here the CDR3 DNA reads TGCGCCAGCAGCCCCGAGCGGGTGCAAGAGACCCAGTACTTC. Translating it yields CASSPERVQETQYF. V is TRBV10-2 and J is TRBJ2-5, with D perhaps matching TRBD2 (6 bases). V was pared by 6 bases and J by 2 bases, with 13 bases between. There are 14 residues in the CDR3. Germline V CDR1 and CDR2: WSHSY, SAAADI.

This clone was recorded only once. The chain is built from TRBV7-9 and TRBJ2-1; 7 positions match TRBD2. The trim removed 5 bases at V and 4 bases at J, leaving 8 bases unmatched. Looked up from germline, CDR1 is SEHNR and CDR2 is FQNEAQ (reference sequence). CDR3 length: 15 residues. The CDR3 is CASSALARIYNEQFF. The CDR3 nucleotides read TGTGCCAGCAGCGCACTAGCGAGAATTTACAATGAGCAGTTCTTC.

The chain uses TRBV5-5 and TRBJ2-1; D unclear. Germline V gene data show CDR1 as SGHKS and CDR2 as YYEKEE (reference sequence). This CDR3 comprises 15 residues. Trimming cost V 2 bases and J 0 bases, with 9 bases left between them. The CDR3 spells CASSFNTISYNEQFF. The CDR3 DNA reads TGTGCCAGCAGCTTTAACACCATCTCCTACAATGAGCAGTTCTTC.

V is TRBV28 and J is TRBJ2-1; a possible D gene is TRBD2 (6 bases). This CDR3 spans 14 amino acids. The ends were cut back, 5 bases at V and 6 bases at J, with 14 bases in the middle. Germline values: CDR1 MDHEN, CDR2 SYDVKM. In nucleotides, the CDR3 is TGTGCCAGCAGTGGGGGGACCCTTCCCAATGAGCAGTTCTTC. This codes for CASSGGTLPNEQFF.

The chain links TRBV11-2 to TRBJ2-1; 9 bases map to TRBD2. There are 15 residues in the CDR3. Germline V gene sequence: CDR1 SGHAT, CDR2 FQNNGV. V shed 3 bases and J 3 bases; nucleotides not matched to a gene: 3. The CDR3: CASSLAGGYYNEQFF. CDR3 DNA: TGTGCCAGCAGCTTGGCGGGAGGGTACTACAATGAGCAGTTCTTC.

The chain recombines TRBV9 with TRBJ2-7; TRBD1 matches 7 bases. In germline, CDR1 is SGDLS, CDR2 YYNGEE. The CDR3 runs to 14 residues. The ends lost 3 bases at V and 3 bases at J; junction bases unmatched: 6. The CDR3 region has the DNA TGTGCCAGCAGCGCACGGGACAGCCTCTACGAGCAGTACTTC. Translation: CASSARDSLYEQYF. Full variable domain (rest looked up from reference TRBV9 and TRBJ2-7): DSGVTQTPKHLITATGQRVTLRCSPRSGDLSVYWYQQSLDQGLQFLIQYYNGEERAKGNILERFSAQQFPDLHSELNLSSLELGDSALYFCASSARDSLYEQYFGPGTRLTVT.

The chain combines TRBV2 with TRBJ2-7; possible D gene TRBD1, 6 bases. Trimming shortened V by 4 bases and J by 2 bases, and 15 bases separated the two germline ends. From germline, CDR1 is SNHLY and CDR2 FYNNEI. The CDR3 extends over 15 amino acids. The CDR3 spells CASSASQGIPYEQYF. CDR3 nucleotides: TGTGCCAGCAGTGCATCCCAGGGGATTCCCTACGAGCAGTACTTC.

V usage is TRBV30 and J usage is TRBJ1-2; 8 bases align to TRBD1. This CDR3 comprises 13 residues. Trimming removed 8 bases from V and 0 bases from J; junction bases left unmatched: 5. Germline V lookup: CDR1 GTSNPN, CDR2 SVGIG (reference sequence). In DNA form, the CDR3 reads TGTGCCCTCTACAGGGGGGCTAACTATGGCTACACCTTC. As protein: CALYRGANYGYTF.

The V gene is TRBV19, the J gene TRBJ1-1; D possibly corresponds to TRBD1 (6 bases). V lost 1 base to trimming and J lost 3 bases, with 12 bases between them. Germline CDR1 and CDR2: LNHDA and SQIVND (reference sequence). The CDR3 extends over 15 amino acids. The CDR3: CASSIAGGAYTEAFF. The CDR3 DNA is TGTGCCAGTAGTATAGCTGGGGGCGCGTACACTGAAGCTTTCTTT.

The chain employs TRBV28 and TRBJ2-3; D gene uncertain. The CDR3 is made up of 15 amino acids. The germline gives CDR1 MDHEN, CDR2 SYDVKM. V was shortened by 7 bases and J by 5 bases, with 19 bases between the two germline ends. As DNA, the CDR3 is TGTGCCAGCAAACCCCGGTCCCCGCGAGGAGATACGCAGTATTTT. This gives the protein CASKPRSPRGDTQYF.

This rearrangement joins TRBV29-1 to TRBJ2-3; 10 bases map to TRBD2. The CDR3 runs 14 residues. Germline loops: CDR1 SQVTM, CDR2 ANQGSEA. V lost 7 bases to trimming and J lost 2 bases; unmatched junction nucleotides: 6. The CDR3 spells CSGRTSGNTDTQYF. CDR3 coding DNA: TGCAGCGGGCGGACTAGCGGTAACACAGATACGCAGTATTTT.

This sequence joins TRBV7-9 and TRBJ2-1, with 7 bases identical to TRBD2. J was trimmed by 0 bases and V by 6 bases; bases with no gene match: 11. CDR1 is SEHNR, CDR2 FQNEAQ, per germline (reference sequence). This CDR3 is built from 17 residues. CDR3 amino acids: CASRNTFSGLSYNEQFF. CDR3 DNA sequence: TGTGCCAGCAGGAACACCTTTAGCGGGCTCTCCTACAATGAGCAGTTCTTC.

This clone was seen only once. The chain has TRBV2 and TRBJ2-4, with a possible D match to TRBD1 (6 bases). CDR3 length equals 16 residues. Germline values: CDR1 SNHLY, CDR2 FYNNEI. V lost 5 bases and J lost 7, with 21 bases in between. The CDR3 loop reads CASSSPGTPFGNIQYF. The CDR3 DNA sequence: TGTGCCAGCAGTTCCCCCGGGACACCTTTCGGGAACATTCAGTACTTC. The entire variable domain, with the rest obtained from reference TRBV2 and TRBJ2-4, is as follows: EPEVTQTPSHQVTQMGQEVILRCVPISNHLYFYWYRQILGQKVEFLVSFYNNEISEKSEIFDDQFSVERPDGSNFTLKIRSTKLEDSAMYFCASSSPGTPFGNIQYFGAGTRLSVL.

About this clone: At one boundary the junction diverges from the germline segment, which might be a read error. The chain uses TRBV6-6 and TRBJ2-1; 14 positions match TRBD2. There are 15 residues in the CDR3. Per the germline V gene, CDR1 is MNHNY and CDR2 is SVGAGI (reference sequence). The CDR3 DNA reads as TGTGCCAGCAGCTACTCGGGACTAGCGGGAGATGAGCAGTTCTTC. Translation gives CASSYSGLAGDEQFF.

In this sample, this clone turned up once. This chain uses TRBV5-4 with TRBJ2-7, with 7 bases identical to TRBD1. Trimming removed 0 bases from V and 2 bases from J; junction bases left unmatched: 2. The CDR3 is 14 residues long. Germline CDR1 SGHNT, CDR2 YYREEE (reference sequence). CDR3 nucleotides: TGTGCCAGCAGCTTGGGAACAGGGGCCTACGAGCAGTACTTC. It specifies CASSLGTGAYEQYF.

The chain uses TRBV9 and TRBJ2-1; D not certain. The ends were cut back, 1 base at V and 2 bases at J, with 10 bases in the middle. Germline V gives CDR1 SGDLS, CDR2 YYNGEE. The CDR3 is 15 residues long. CDR3 DNA: TGTGCCAGCAGCGTAAGCTTCTATACCTACAATGAGCAGTTCTTC. It is translated as CASSVSFYTYNEQFF.

The chain joins TRBV19 to TRBJ2-3, with TRBD1 matching 8 bases. The junction had 7 bases not matched to a gene; V was cut back by 5 bases and J by 3 bases. CDR1 LNHDA and CDR2 SQIVND come from the germline V gene (reference sequence). The CDR3 totals 15 residues. The CDR3 spells CASSADRGGTDTQYF. The CDR3 nucleotides are TGTGCCAGTAGTGCCGACAGGGGTGGGACAGATACGCAGTATTTT.

The CDR3 loop reads CASSLGFGGPSVDEQFF. The DNA of the CDR3 is TGCGCCAGCAGCTTGGGGTTCGGAGGGCCGTCGGTCGATGAGCAGTTCTTC. This chain uses TRBV5-1 with TRBJ2-1; D is perhaps TRBD2 (6 bases). The CDR3 runs to 17 residues. From germline, CDR1 is SGHRS and CDR2 YFSETQ. V lost 0 bases and J 8 bases, leaving 21 bases between the germline ends.

V and J are TRBV10-3 and TRBJ2-7, with TRBD2 identical over 11 bases. CDR1 is ENHRY, CDR2 SYGVKD, per germline. Trimming cost V 4 bases and J 0 bases; bases outside gene matches: 5. The CDR3 extends over 16 amino acids. This CDR3 is CAISAPTSGSSYEQYF. For the CDR3, the DNA is TGTGCCATCAGTGCCCCTACTAGCGGGAGCTCCTACGAGCAGTACTTC.

The V gene is TRBV27, the J gene TRBJ2-3; 8 bases align to TRBD2. The CDR3 sequence is 16 residues long. Germline trimming cut 5 bases from V and 1 base from J; bases unmatched to any gene: 8. CDR1 MNHEY and CDR2 SMNVEV come from the germline V gene (reference sequence). The CDR3 protein is CASSPLIAGRTDTQYF. DNA of the CDR3: TGTGCCAGCAGTCCCCTTATAGCGGGACGCACAGATACGCAGTATTTT.

This chain links TRBV30 with TRBJ1-1; D not certain. Germline V gene data show CDR1 as GTSNPN and CDR2 as SVGIG (reference sequence). The CDR3 consists of 13 residues. V was shortened by 1 base and J by 6 bases, with 12 bases between the two germline ends. CDR3 bases: TGTGCCTGGAGTGCCGGGAATTGGGCTGAAGCTTTCTTT. Protein product: CAWSAGNWAEAFF.

The rearrangement joins TRBV19 to TRBJ2-1, with 11 bases lining up with TRBD1. Unmatched junction bases numbered 6, after V lost 1 base and J lost 10 bases. CDR1 and CDR2 from the germline V gene are LNHDA and SQIVND (reference sequence). The CDR3 has 15 residues. The CDR3 loop is CASSIGTGGLLEQFF. The DNA for the CDR3 is TGTGCCAGTAGTATAGGGACAGGGGGCCTTCTCGAGCAGTTCTTC.

The rearrangement uses TRBV4-3 and TRBJ2-7; D is possibly TRBD2 (6 bases). Per germline, CDR1 LGHNA and CDR2 YSLEER. V lost 3 bases to trimming and J lost 3 bases, with 12 bases between them. The CDR3 totals 14 residues. CDR3 DNA sequence: TGCGCCAGCAGCCACTTCCGGGGGAGCTACGAGCAGTACTTC. It encodes CASSHFRGSYEQYF.

The CDR3 DNA reads TGTGCCAGCAGCGTGGAGGGAGGGCCGAACACCGGGGAGCTGTTTTTT. It specifies CASSVEGGPNTGELFF. The chain couples TRBV9 to TRBJ2-2, with 7 bases that match TRBD2. The germline V gene has CDR1 SGDLS and CDR2 YYNGEE. The CDR3 loop spans 16 amino acids. The V and J ends lost 2 bases and 0 bases, in that order; junction bases with no gene match: 4. Variable domain in full (rest from reference TRBV9 and TRBJ2-2): DSGVTQTPKHLITATGQRVTLRCSPRSGDLSVYWYQQSLDQGLQFLIQYYNGEERAKGNILERFSAQQFPDLHSELNLSSLELGDSALYFCASSVEGGPNTGELFFGEGSRLTVL.

The V and J genes are TRBV12-5 and TRBJ2-7; 12 nucleotides line up with TRBD2. The germline V gene encodes CDR1 LGHNT and CDR2 FRNRAP. V lost 1 base to trimming and J lost 6 bases; unmatched junction nucleotides: 4. The CDR3 runs 15 residues. CDR3 sequence (DNA): TGTGCTAGTGGTTTGGGACTAGCGGGAGTCCCCGAGCAGTACTTC. This translates into CASGLGLAGVPEQYF.

The chain combines TRBV9 with TRBJ2-7; no clear D gene. The CDR3 covers 11 residues. Trimming left V 3 bases short and J 3 bases short, with 4 bases between. CDR1 and CDR2 from the germline V gene are SGDLS and YYNGEE. CDR3 coding DNA: TGTGCCAGCAGCGCCGTCTACGAGCAGTACTTC. It translates to CASSAVYEQYF.